These 18 T cell receptor beta chains share one sample of origin, sequenced in a study of CD8 T cells in Susac syndrome. The authors reverse transcribed roughly 0.5 to 1 ug RNA with random hexamers. TCRdb fed the immunoSEQ multiplex PCR reads into MiXCR, producing one record per CDR3 protein. The data contain a few hundred thousand distinct CDR3 sequences, 85% to 95% of them singletons. Sequenced: CD4+ T cells from PBMCs. The receptors were gathered from a human donor with multiple sclerosis.

V is TRBV28 and J is TRBJ2-3; the match to TRBD2 covers 13 bases. The CDR3 length is 14 residues. Germline values: CDR1 MDHEN, CDR2 SYDVKM. The V segment lost 5 bases and the J segment 4 bases; nucleotides outside the gene matches: 0. The CDR3 sequence: CASSTSGGADTQYF. DNA for the CDR3: TGTGCCAGCAGTACTAGCGGGGGGGCAGATACGCAGTATTTT.

This clonotype has a single count. CDR3 sequence (DNA): TGTGCCACCAGCAGAGTAGGAATCGAGGAGACCCAGTACTTC. Translation gives CATSRVGIEETQYF. This chain connects TRBV15 to TRBJ2-5; D uncertain. The CDR3 extends over 14 amino acids. In germline, CDR1 is LNHNV, CDR2 YYDKDF (reference sequence). Deletions cut 1 base from V and 5 bases from J, with 11 bases between.

This sequence joins TRBV6-1 and TRBJ2-5, with D maybe TRBD1 (5 bases). The length of the CDR3 is 13 residues. Germline V lookup: CDR1 MNHNS, CDR2 SASEGT. The V end was cut by 6 bases, the J end by 3 bases, with 11 bases between. The CDR3 reads CASSSGSEETQYF. CDR3 nucleotides: TGTGCCAGCAGCTCAGGGTCGGAAGAGACCCAGTACTTC.

The rearrangement links TRBV20-1 to TRBJ2-5; perhaps TRBD2 as D (5 bases). Trimming shortened V by 5 bases and J by 4 bases, and 14 bases separated the two germline ends. The CDR3 runs 13 residues. CDR1 is DFQATT, CDR2 SNEGSKA, per germline (reference sequence). The CDR3 region is CSAVPEGRETQYF. Written as DNA, the CDR3 is TGCAGTGCTGTCCCCGAGGGCCGAGAGACCCAGTACTTC.

This clonotype has more than one count but fewer than ten. Relative to the germline gene, one junction end is altered; a read error may explain this. The J gene is TRBJ1-1, the V gene TRBV19; D is perhaps TRBD1 (6 bases). This CDR3 is 11 amino acids long. In germline, CDR1 is LNHDA, CDR2 SQIVND (reference sequence). CDR3 coding DNA: TGCAGTGGCAGGGGGAACACTGAAGCTTTCTTT. It yields the protein CSGRGNTEAFF.

The chain couples TRBV5-1 to TRBJ2-3; 7 positions agree with TRBD1. This CDR3 is built from 15 residues. The trim removed 4 bases at V and 1 base at J, leaving 6 bases unmatched. Germline CDR1 is SGHRS and CDR2 is YFSETQ. Here the CDR3 DNA reads TGCGCCAGCAGCATGACAGGGCCTCGCACAGATACGCAGTATTTT. It is translated as CASSMTGPRTDTQYF.

The J gene is TRBJ1-1, the V gene TRBV7-2; D perhaps matches TRBD1 (5 bases). CDR3 size: 15 residues. Germline CDR1 SGHTA, CDR2 FQGNSA. V was pared by 0 bases and J by 11 bases, with 19 bases between. This CDR3 reads CASSLALHQGEGAFF. The DNA of the CDR3 is TGTGCCAGCAGCTTAGCCTTACACCAGGGTGAGGGGGCTTTCTTT.

This clonotype was observed a single time. CDR3 sequence reads: CASSLDSYSPLHF. DNA for the CDR3: TGTGCCAGCAGTCTGGACAGTTATTCACCCCTCCACTTT. V is TRBV25-1 and J is TRBJ1-6, with D possibly being TRBD1 (6 bases). V was shortened by 5 bases and J by 8 bases, with 10 bases between the two germline ends. The germline V gene encodes CDR1 MGHDK and CDR2 SYGVNS. The CDR3 covers 13 residues.

The chain couples TRBV28 to TRBJ1-1; 7 positions match TRBD1. Trimming removed 6 bases from V and 0 bases from J; junction bases left unmatched: 10. The CDR3 has 16 amino acids. Germline values: CDR1 MDHEN, CDR2 SYDVKM. The CDR3 region has the DNA TGTGCCAGCAGGAGGGACAGCCATTCAATGAACACTGAAGCTTTCTTT. It translates to CASRRDSHSMNTEAFF.

This clonotype has only one observation. CDR3 loop: CASSSHRSENQPQHF. The CDR3 DNA follows: TGTGCCAGCAGCTCCCACAGGAGTGAGAATCAGCCCCAGCATTTT. V is TRBV11-2 and J is TRBJ1-5; D perhaps matches TRBD1 (5 bases). The CDR3 has 15 amino acids. Germline CDR1 reads SGHAT; CDR2 reads FQNNGV. The V end was cut by 4 bases, the J end by 4 bases, with 14 bases between.

The CDR3 spells CASSPTDDGGESQPQHF. DNA of the CDR3: TGCGCCAGCAGCCCGACAGATGACGGTGGAGAAAGTCAGCCCCAGCATTTT. V gene TRBV23-1 combines with J gene TRBJ1-5; maybe TRBD1 (5 bases). TRBV23-1 is an ORF, and what it does is uncertain. The CDR3 is 17 residues long. Deletions cut 6 bases from V and 6 bases from J, with 24 bases between.

The chain employs TRBV12-3 or TRBV12-4 and TRBJ1-1, with 8 nucleotides matching TRBD1. V was clipped by 2 bases and J by 7 bases; unmatched bases: 3. The CDR3 loop spans 13 amino acids. As DNA, the CDR3 is TGTGCCAGCAGTTTACAGGGGGCGGTTGAAGCTTTCTTT. This sequence encodes CASSLQGAVEAFF.

This clonotype appeared once. The chain joins TRBV7-3 to TRBJ1-5; perhaps TRBD1 as D (5 bases). The CDR3 is 16 residues long. The V gene lost 1 base and the J gene lost 6 bases, with 16 bases spanning the gap. Germline V gene data show CDR1 as SGHTA and CDR2 as FQGTGA. The CDR3, as DNA: TGTGCCAGCAGCTTAAGCCCCGGGGGGGTGGGTCAGCCCCAGCATTTT. Encoded protein: CASSLSPGGVGQPQHF.

Comment on this clonotype: Mismatch with germline at one junction end may stem from a read error. The genes are TRBV29-1 and TRBJ1-1; D might be TRBD1 (5 bases). The germline gives CDR1 SQVTM, CDR2 ANQGSEA. The CDR3 is 12 residues long. DNA of the CDR3: TGCAGTGCTTCAGGGAAGAACACTGAAGTTTTCTTT. Its protein product is CSASGKNTEVFF. The full variable domain, completed using reference TRBV29-1 and TRBJ1-1, is SAVISQKPSRDICQRGTSLTIQCQVDSQVTMMFWYRQQPGQSLTLIATANQGSEATYESGFVIDKFPISRPNLTFSTLTVSNMSPEDSSIYLCSASGKNTEVFFGQGTRLTVV.

The genes are TRBV30 and TRBJ2-2; 8 nucleotides align to TRBD1. Germline lookup yields CDR1 GTSNPN and CDR2 SVGIG (reference sequence). The CDR3 totals 16 residues. With 3 bases clipped from V and 4 bases from J, the junction kept 10 bases outside the gene matches. Written as DNA, the CDR3 is TGTGCCTGGAGGGCCCCATCTGGACAGGGCACCGGGGAGCTGTTTTTT. Its translation is CAWRAPSGQGTGELFF.

This clonotype has a single count. The CDR3, as DNA: TGTGCCAGCAGTTGGCGGGCAACTGCCAATCAGCCCCAGCATTTT. Its protein is CASSWRATANQPQHF. The V gene is TRBV12-3 or TRBV12-4, the J gene TRBJ1-5; D is unresolved. The V end was cut by 4 bases, the J end by 3 bases, with 13 bases between. The CDR3 contains 15 residues.

The chain joins TRBV11-2 to TRBJ1-3; no definite D call. Deletions cut 7 bases from V and 0 bases from J, with 13 bases between. Germline V gene sequence: CDR1 SGHAT, CDR2 FQNNGV. The CDR3 is 15 amino acids. CDR3 nucleotides: TGTGCCAGCACCGGCGGCACGAGCTCTGGAAACACCATATATTTT. This translates into CASTGGTSSGNTIYF.

The sample holds a few counts of this clonotype. V gene TRBV6-1 combines with J gene TRBJ2-1; the D is unclear. The CDR3 loop spans 11 amino acids. The germline V gene encodes CDR1 MNHNS and CDR2 SASEGT. V shed 8 bases and J shed 6 bases, with 8 bases lying between them. Written as DNA, the CDR3 is TGTGCCAGCCGGCTAGTCAATGAGCAGTTCTTC. Its translation is CASRLVNEQFF.